This T cell receptor beta chain is drawn from a study of blood T cell repertoires in COVID-19. Data came from immunoSEQ multiplex PCR; TCRdb stores just in-frame clones and leaves some out. This sample carries approximately 200,000 clones, about 82% of them seen once, and the ten largest clones take more than 7.5%. J gave up 12 bases and V 8 bases, and 8 bases lay outside the gene matches. Germline CDR1 MNHEY, CDR2 SVGAGI. The CDR3 has 12 residues. What was sequenced was PBMCs or T cells enriched from blood (not recorded which). This clonotype was sampled from a young woman who had recovered from COVID-19. V usage is TRBV6-5 and J usage is TRBJ2-7, with 12 bases that match TRBD1. DNA of the CDR3: TGTGCCAGCTGCTCGGGACAGGGGGCTCTGTACTTC. Translated, it gives CASCSGQGALYF.